This T cell receptor (beta chain) stems from a study of blood T cells in healthy people across ages. Study observations and caveats: Long-lived donors exceeded aged donors in naive CD4+ cells and diversity. The CMV status of each donor remained undetermined, and this could have confounded shifts in expanded clonotypes.

A J-beta primer mix and a sample-barcoded 5' primer were used in a second PCR of about 7 to 12 cycles. TCRdb recomputed calls from the 5' RACE reads with MiXCR, one row per CDR3 protein. This table has 900,000 to 950,000 distinct CDR3 sequences, under 35% appearing once. This clonotype was seen ten or more times. Its specificity is unknown. This CDR3 has 16 residues. With 5 bases removed from V and 0 bases from J, the gap between germline ends came to 14 bases. Germline assignment: CDR1 SGHTA and CDR2 FQGNSA. The same specimen was also included in a second study, on T cells of mothers and their children. In that study: A few healthy Caucasian mothers, along with their six children, served as the donors.

This chain links TRBV7-2 with TRBJ2-1; D call uncertain. Sequencing was performed on blood. This TCR was recovered from a middle-aged woman in good health. This CDR3 is CASSPTQPSSYNEQFF. The CDR3 DNA is TGTGCCAGCAGCCCAACCCAGCCCAGCTCCTACAATGAGCAGTTCTTC.